The present TCR beta chain was sequenced within a study of blood T cell repertoires in COVID-19. Study summary: Material from acute and convalescent COVID-19 was sourced from the United States, Italy and Spain. T cells, B-cell-depleted T cells, or PBMCs provided the cDNA or gDNA that served as material.

The V gene's germline CDR1 is SGHTA and CDR2 FQGNSA. J gave up 6 bases and V 5 bases, and 18 bases lay outside the gene matches. The CDR3 loop spans 19 amino acids. Only in-frame clones appear in the TCRdb table, and some are missing; sequencing was by immunoSEQ multiplex PCR. The table records under 300,000 clones, 80% to 90% of them present only once. This clonotype originated in a man aged 35-49 years who had recovered from COVID-19. The chain employs TRBV7-2 and TRBJ2-2, with 10 positions matching TRBD1. The sequenced material came from peripheral blood. The CDR3 loop reads CASSPRVSGTGEGAGELFF. CDR3 coding DNA: TGTGCCAGCAGCCCCAGGGTGTCCGGGACAGGGGAAGGAGCCGGGGAGCTGTTTTTT.